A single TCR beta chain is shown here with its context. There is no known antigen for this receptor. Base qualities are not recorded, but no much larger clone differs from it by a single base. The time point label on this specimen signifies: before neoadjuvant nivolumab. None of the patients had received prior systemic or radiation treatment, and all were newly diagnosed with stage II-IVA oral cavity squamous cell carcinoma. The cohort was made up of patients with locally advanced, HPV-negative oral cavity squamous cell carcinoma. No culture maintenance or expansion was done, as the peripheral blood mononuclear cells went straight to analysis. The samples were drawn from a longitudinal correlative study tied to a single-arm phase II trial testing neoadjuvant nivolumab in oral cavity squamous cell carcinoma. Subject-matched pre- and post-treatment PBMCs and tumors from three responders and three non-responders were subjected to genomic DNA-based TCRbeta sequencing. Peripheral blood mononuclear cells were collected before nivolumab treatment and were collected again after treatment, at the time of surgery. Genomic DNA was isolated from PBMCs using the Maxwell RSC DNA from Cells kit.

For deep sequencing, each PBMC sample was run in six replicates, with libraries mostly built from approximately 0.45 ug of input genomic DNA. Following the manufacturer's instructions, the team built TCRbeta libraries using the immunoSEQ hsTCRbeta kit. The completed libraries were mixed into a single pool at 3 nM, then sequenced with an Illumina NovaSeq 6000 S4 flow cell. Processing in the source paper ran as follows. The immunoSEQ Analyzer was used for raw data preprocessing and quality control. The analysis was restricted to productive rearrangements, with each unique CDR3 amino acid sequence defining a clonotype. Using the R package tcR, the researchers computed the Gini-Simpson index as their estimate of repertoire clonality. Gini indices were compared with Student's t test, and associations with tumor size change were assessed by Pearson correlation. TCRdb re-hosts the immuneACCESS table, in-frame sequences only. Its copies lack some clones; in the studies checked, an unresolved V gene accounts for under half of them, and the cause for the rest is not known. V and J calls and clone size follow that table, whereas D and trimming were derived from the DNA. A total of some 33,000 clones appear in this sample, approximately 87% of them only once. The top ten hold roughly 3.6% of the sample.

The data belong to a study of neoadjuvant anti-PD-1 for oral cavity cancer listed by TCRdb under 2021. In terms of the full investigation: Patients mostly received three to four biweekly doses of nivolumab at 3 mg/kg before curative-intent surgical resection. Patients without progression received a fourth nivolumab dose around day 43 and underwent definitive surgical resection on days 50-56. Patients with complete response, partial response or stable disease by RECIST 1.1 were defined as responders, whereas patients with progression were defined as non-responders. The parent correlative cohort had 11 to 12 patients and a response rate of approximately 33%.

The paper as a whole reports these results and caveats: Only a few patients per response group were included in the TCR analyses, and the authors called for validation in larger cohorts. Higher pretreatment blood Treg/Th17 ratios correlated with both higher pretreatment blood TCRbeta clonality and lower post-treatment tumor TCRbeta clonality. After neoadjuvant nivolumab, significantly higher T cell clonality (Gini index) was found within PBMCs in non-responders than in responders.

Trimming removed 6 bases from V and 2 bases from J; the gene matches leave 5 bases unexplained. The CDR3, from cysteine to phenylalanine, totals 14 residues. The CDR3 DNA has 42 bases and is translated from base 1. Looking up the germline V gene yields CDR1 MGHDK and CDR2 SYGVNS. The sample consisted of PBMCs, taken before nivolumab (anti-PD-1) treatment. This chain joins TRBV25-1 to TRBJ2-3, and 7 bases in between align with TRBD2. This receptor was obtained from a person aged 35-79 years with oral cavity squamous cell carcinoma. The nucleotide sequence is TGTGCCAGCAGCCTGGGACTATTCACAGATACGCAGTATTTT. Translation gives CASSLGLFTDTQYF.